The rows below give T cell receptor beta chains drawn from one sample of a study of neoadjuvant anti-PD-1 for oral cavity cancer. Method: immunoSEQ multiplex PCR; TCRdb's copy keeps in-frame clones and lacks some. The data hold over 6,500 clones, with around 48% observed a single time. The material was tumor tissue, obtained before nivolumab (anti-PD-1) treatment. These receptors were obtained from a person aged 40 to 85 with oral cavity squamous cell carcinoma. The CDR3 runs from the conserved cysteine through the conserved F or W. The order of the fields is clone size, J gene, D gene, V gene, CDR3 protein, CDR3 DNA. A D gene is named only where the DNA matches it firmly. Expanded clones get a size class; other rows say once, few or many, or leave the size out.

>NA|TRBJ1-1|NA|TRBV10-3
CAISGSGVATEAFF
TGTGCCATCAGTGGGTCGGGGGTGGCCACTGAAGCTTTCTTT
>NA|TRBJ2-7|TRBD1|TRBV6-5
CASSPDRGLYEQYF
TGTGCCAGCAGCCCGGACAGGGGGCTTTACGAGCAGTACTTC
>NA|TRBJ2-1|TRBD1|TRBV10-3
CAISGQGEVYNEQFF
TGTGCCATCAGTGGACAGGGAGAGGTTTACAATGAGCAGTTCTTC
>NA|TRBJ1-5|NA|TRBV30
CAWRGGDSNQPQHF
TGTGCCTGGAGAGGCGGGGATAGCAATCAGCCCCAGCATTTT
>NA|TRBJ1-1|NA|TRBV5-1
CASSLGQMNTEAFF
TGCGCCAGCAGCTTGGGGCAGATGAACACTGAAGCTTTCTTT
>NA|TRBJ1-2|NA|TRBV11-2
CASSPQSYGYTF
TGTGCCAGCAGCCCCCAGAGCTATGGCTACACCTTC
>NA|TRBJ2-5|TRBD2|TRBV11-2
CASSPAGGGVSETQYF
TGTGCCAGCAGCCCCGCTGGGGGAGGGGTATCAGAGACCCAGTACTTC
>NA|TRBJ2-1|TRBD1|TRBV10-2
CATGQDREAYNEQFF
TGCGCCACGGGGCAGGACAGGGAGGCCTACAATGAGCAGTTCTTC
>NA|TRBJ1-2|NA|TRBV30
CAWSLPITGPSYGYTF
TGTGCCTGGAGCCTACCCATAACCGGGCCAAGCTATGGCTACACCTTC
>NA|TRBJ2-2|TRBD2|TRBV15
CATSTSRSGRGGELFF
TGTGCCACCAGCACGTCGCGTAGCGGGAGGGGTGGGGAGCTGTTTTTT
>NA|TRBJ2-3|NA|TRBV21-1
CARSTDTQYF
TGTGCCAGATCAACAGATACGCAGTATTTT
>NA|TRBJ2-3|NA|TRBV6-1
CASSPPGFSTDTQYF
TGTGCCAGCAGTCCACCGGGATTCAGCACAGATACGCAGTATTTT
>NA|TRBJ2-1|NA|TRBV7-9
CASSLDGPRGSYNEQFF
TGTGCCAGCAGCTTAGATGGACCCCGAGGATCCTACAATGAGCAGTTCTTC
>once|TRBJ2-3|TRBD1|TRBV9
CASSQQGQGDTQYF
TGTGCCAGCAGCCAACAGGGACAGGGCGATACGCAGTATTTT
>NA|TRBJ2-5|TRBD2|TRBV14
CASSKGLAGGGYQETQYF
TGTGCCAGCAGCAAGGGACTAGCGGGAGGAGGGTACCAAGAGACCCAGTACTTC
>NA|TRBJ2-2|NA|TRBV13
CASSLGKNTGELFF
TGTGCCAGCAGCTTAGGCAAGAACACCGGGGAGCTGTTTTTT
>NA|TRBJ2-4|NA|TRBV4-1
CASDSGTENIQYF
TGCGCCAGCGACTCCGGGACTGAAAACATTCAGTACTTC
>NA|TRBJ2-7|NA|TRBV30
CALGYTGYEQYF
TGTGCCTTGGGGTACACAGGCTACGAGCAGTACTTC
>NA|TRBJ1-4|NA|TRBV19
CASTWEAYSEKLFF
TGTGCCAGTACCTGGGAGGCCTACTCTGAGAAACTGTTTTTT
>once|TRBJ1-2|NA|TRBV6-6
CAVGGANYGYTF
TGTGCCGTTGGGGGAGCTAACTATGGCTACACCTTC